The clone carrying this T cell receptor beta chain has only a few counts. What it binds is not known. From germline, CDR1 is MNHNY and CDR2 SVGAGI (reference sequence). Between the trimmed V and J ends, which lost 6 bases and 4 bases, there was a span of 12 bases. The length of the CDR3 is 14 residues. Through a sample-barcoded 5' primer and a J-beta primer mix, a second PCR was run for roughly 7 to 11 cycles. TCRdb called the 5' RACE reads again in MiXCR, with one record for every CDR3 protein. There are 980,000 or so distinct CDR3 sequences in the sample; approximately 49% occur only once, and around 15% lies in the top ten. The sample comes from a study of blood T cells in healthy people across ages. Study findings and constraints: Roughly linearly, TCR beta diversity per million T cells fell as age increased.

The sequencing sample was made of blood. This rearrangement joins TRBV6-6 to TRBJ2-2, with a possible D match to TRBD1 (6 bases). The TCR sequence derives from a man aged 25 to 45 in good health. CDR3 in DNA: TGTGCCAGCAGCTCCACAGGGTCCACCGGGGAGCTGTTTTTT. Protein sequence: CASSSTGSTGELFF.